The 23 T cell receptor beta chains presented below share a single source sample, sequenced in a study of identical twins. A single record per CDR3 protein comes from TCRdb applying MiXCR to the 5' RACE reads. This sample carries under 900,000 distinct CDR3 sequences, 10% to 15% of them seen once, and the ten largest clones take about 1.5%. This same sample was also taken into another study, of yellow fever vaccine responses in identical twins.

Specimen: PBMCs. Source of these receptors: a woman aged 18-29 years in good health.

The gene calls are TRBV20-1 and TRBJ2-5, with D tentatively TRBD2 (7 bases). V shed 6 bases and J shed 5 bases, with 16 bases lying between them. Germline CDR1 reads DFQATT; CDR2 reads SNEGSKA (reference sequence). This CDR3 has 13 amino acids. The CDR3 DNA reads TGCAGTGCCCCGTTCCCGGGGGGCGAGACCCAGTACTTC. Amino acid sequence: CSAPFPGGETQYF.

The chain recombines TRBV6-1 with TRBJ1-2; no reliable D call. With 0 bases removed from V and 8 bases from J, the gap between germline ends came to 16 bases. CDR3 length equals 15 residues. The V gene's germline CDR1 is MNHNS and CDR2 SASEGT. CDR3 in DNA: TGTGCCAGCAGTGAAGCGATCCTCTGGGCGGGCGGCTACACCTTC. Translating gives CASSEAILWAGGYTF.

J is TRBJ2-1 and V is TRBV6-1; TRBD2 aligns across 10 bases. Germline CDR1 is MNHNS and CDR2 is SASEGT. The V segment lost 2 bases and the J segment 5 bases; nucleotides outside the gene matches: 3. The CDR3 runs 15 residues. The chain's CDR3 is CASSELAGENNEQFF. CDR3 nucleotide sequence: TGTGCCAGCAGTGAACTAGCGGGGGAGAACAATGAGCAGTTCTTC.

This clonotype was seen ten or more times. J is TRBJ2-5 and V is TRBV12-3 or TRBV12-4; 9 bases are shared with TRBD2. The CDR3 length is 14 residues. Losses at the gene ends were 7 bases for V and 5 bases for J; bases not matched to a gene: 8. CDR3 residues: CASTRGLASETQYF. The CDR3 DNA sequence: TGTGCCAGCACTCGTGGACTAGCGTCGGAGACCCAGTACTTC.

This clonotype was observed a handful of times. The J gene is TRBJ2-3, the V gene TRBV10-2; 11 nucleotides line up with TRBD2. CDR3 size: 15 residues. Trimming at V came to 6 bases and at J to 6 bases, leaving 8 bases not matched to a gene. CDR1 is WSHSY and CDR2 is SAAADI in the germline V gene. This chain's CDR3 is CASRDSGGAGDTQYF. The CDR3 DNA reads as TGCGCCAGCAGGGATAGCGGGGGGGCAGGGGATACGCAGTATTTT.

The chain is built from TRBV5-1 and TRBJ2-5; 8 nucleotides agree with TRBD1. From germline, CDR1 is SGHRS and CDR2 YFSETQ. V lost 4 bases to trimming and J lost 4 bases; unmatched junction nucleotides: 6. The length of the CDR3 is 14 residues. The CDR3 region has the DNA TGCGCCAGCAGCCACCAACAGGGGGGAGAGACCCAGTACTTC. Its protein is CASSHQQGGETQYF.

The rearrangement uses TRBV9 and TRBJ2-2, with D possibly called TRBD1 or TRBD2 (5 bases each). The CDR3 has 15 residues. Germline CDR1 and CDR2: SGDLS and YYNGEE. Trimming cost V 7 bases and J 4 bases, with 17 bases left between them. This chain's CDR3 is CASWDRGGPTGELFF. CDR3 in DNA: TGTGCCAGCTGGGACCGCGGAGGTCCCACCGGGGAGCTGTTTTTT.

This clonotype showed up just a few times. The V gene is TRBV5-1, the J gene TRBJ2-7; TRBD1 is a possible D gene (6 bases). The ends were cut back, 2 bases at V and 2 bases at J, with 14 bases in the middle. The CDR3 sequence is 15 residues long. The germline CDR1 and CDR2 sequences are SGHRS and YFSETQ. CDR3: CASSFSPGATYEQYF. The CDR3 DNA follows: TGCGCCAGCAGCTTCTCCCCAGGGGCGACCTACGAGCAGTACTTC.

The rearrangement uses TRBV7-6 and TRBJ2-1, with TRBD2 matching over 9 bases. The J segment lost 9 bases and the V segment lost 5 bases, leaving 8 bases of the junction unmatched. Germline V gene sequence: CDR1 SGHVS, CDR2 FNYEAQ. There are 14 residues in the CDR3. The CDR3 DNA reads TGTGCCAGCAGCCCGGGACTAGCTTACGTTGAGCAGTTCTTC. Translation: CASSPGLAYVEQFF.

In its sample, this clonotype was seen many times. The chain recombines TRBV20-1 with TRBJ2-2, with D unclear. V was trimmed by 0 bases and J by 6 bases, leaving 8 bases between them. The germline V gene has CDR1 DFQATT and CDR2 SNEGSKA (reference sequence). The CDR3 is 13 amino acids. CDR3 nucleotides: TGCAGTGCTAGAGATGGGTTGGCCGGGGAGCTGTTTTTT. Translation: CSARDGLAGELFF.

The chain carries TRBV20-1 and TRBJ2-1, with 7 bases aligning to TRBD2. Germline V gene sequence: CDR1 DFQATT, CDR2 SNEGSKA (reference sequence). V was clipped by 5 bases and J by 3 bases; unmatched bases: 4. CDR3 length equals 13 residues. The CDR3 nucleotides are TGCAGTGCTCGACGGGAGGTCTACAATGAGCAGTTCTTC. Its protein is CSARREVYNEQFF.

V usage is TRBV12-3 or TRBV12-4 and J usage is TRBJ2-7; weak D call: TRBD1 (6 bases). The V gene lost 3 bases and the J gene lost 10 bases, with 16 bases spanning the gap. This CDR3 is built from 13 residues. The CDR3 DNA sequence: TGTGCCAGCAGTTTCCCGGGACACCTCGTTCAGTACTTC. It yields the protein CASSFPGHLVQYF.

Only one count was recorded for this clonotype. The chain combines TRBV10-1 with TRBJ2-7; 8 bases align to TRBD2. Germline trimming cut 10 bases from V and 0 bases from J; bases unmatched to any gene: 14. In germline, CDR1 is WNHNN, CDR2 SYGVQD (reference sequence). The CDR3 is 16 amino acids. CDR3 protein: CAKPSGGGQSSYEQYV. The CDR3 nucleotides read TGCGCCAAGCCGTCCGGCGGGGGGCAGAGCTCCTACGAGCAGTACGTC.

This clonotype was found a few times. V gene TRBV29-1 combines with J gene TRBJ1-2; D perhaps matches TRBD1 (5 bases). V was pared by 4 bases and J by 5 bases, with 11 bases between. There are 12 residues in the CDR3. Germline assignment: CDR1 SQVTM and CDR2 ANQGSEA. CDR3 nucleotide sequence: TGCAGCGTTGGGAGGGGAGGATATGGCTACACCTTC. This encodes CSVGRGGYGYTF.

This clonotype has just a few counts. V is TRBV7-2 and J is TRBJ1-5, with 9 bases aligning to TRBD1. The junction had 5 bases not matched to a gene; V was cut back by 5 bases and J by 3 bases. The germline V gene encodes CDR1 SGHTA and CDR2 FQGNSA. The length of the CDR3 is 15 residues. The CDR3 loop is CASSRTGGTNQPQHF. The CDR3 bases are TGTGCCAGCAGCCGAACAGGGGGCACCAATCAGCCCCAGCATTTT.

There are a few counts of this clonotype. The J gene is TRBJ2-3, the V gene TRBV20-1; 9 bases line up with TRBD2. Trimming at V came to 6 bases and at J to 5 bases, leaving 12 bases not matched to a gene. The germline V gene encodes CDR1 DFQATT and CDR2 SNEGSKA (reference sequence). This CDR3 spans 15 amino acids. As DNA, the CDR3 is TGCAGTGCACCCGCCGAGCGGGGGGACGGAGATACGCAGTATTTT. Its protein is CSAPAERGDGDTQYF.

This clonotype was recorded at least ten times. The rearrangement links TRBV10-2 to TRBJ2-1; 7 positions match TRBD2. V trimming: 0 bases; J trimming: 3 bases; junction bases outside the gene matches: 2. The CDR3 loop spans 15 amino acids. CDR1 WSHSY and CDR2 SAAADI come from the germline V gene. The CDR3 bases are TGCGCCAGCAGTGAGTCGGTAGCGGGCTACAATGAGCAGTTCTTC. Protein: CASSESVAGYNEQFF.

This clonotype was counted between two and nine times. The chain is built from TRBV27 and TRBJ2-1, with D perhaps given as TRBD1 or TRBD2 (6 bases each). The V end was cut by 8 bases, the J end by 4 bases, with 24 bases between. The CDR3 extends over 17 amino acids. The germline V gene has CDR1 MNHEY and CDR2 SMNVEV (reference sequence). CDR3 region: CASSGGLQGTPYNEQFF. CDR3 sequence (DNA): TGTGCCAGCTCTGGAGGGCTGCAGGGGACGCCTTACAATGAGCAGTTCTTC.

The V call is TRBV10-3, the J call TRBJ2-1; either TRBD1 or TRBD2 may fit D (6 bases each). The ends were cut back, 8 bases at V and 8 bases at J, with 16 bases in the middle. The CDR3 covers 13 residues. From germline, CDR1 is ENHRY and CDR2 SYGVKD. The CDR3 here is CAIFRGKGDEQFF. In DNA form, the CDR3 reads TGTGCCATCTTCCGCGGGAAGGGGGATGAGCAGTTCTTC.

This clonotype came up a few times. The chain has TRBV15 and TRBJ1-6; unclear D gene. Germline values: CDR1 LNHNV, CDR2 YYDKDF (reference sequence). Trimming took 0 bases from V and 5 from J, leaving 11 bases between them. The CDR3 runs 16 residues. The CDR3 sequence: CATSRDGRNHNSPLHF. CDR3 coding DNA: TGTGCCACCAGCAGAGATGGCCGAAACCATAATTCACCCCTCCACTTT.

The chain uses TRBV4-1 and TRBJ2-7; 15 bases map to TRBD2. The CDR3 runs to 19 residues. Germline CDR1 reads MGHRA; CDR2 reads YSYEKL. V dropped 6 bases and J dropped 0; count of bases not matched to a gene: 12. In DNA, the CDR3 is TGCGCCAGCAGTAGCCCAGGACTAGCGGGAGGGCCCGGCTCCTACGAGCAGTACTTC. It is translated as CASSSPGLAGGPGSYEQYF.

This rearrangement joins TRBV25-1 to TRBJ1-4; TRBD1 might be the D (5 bases). The germline V gene encodes CDR1 MGHDK and CDR2 SYGVNS. CDR3 length: 18 amino acids. The ends were cut back, 2 bases at V and 6 bases at J, with 22 bases in the middle. CDR3: CASSERGVLFGLDEKLFF. The CDR3 DNA reads TGTGCCAGCAGTGAAAGGGGTGTTCTGTTTGGCCTTGATGAAAAACTGTTTTTT.

The chain is built from TRBV12-3 or TRBV12-4 and TRBJ2-7, with 11 bases aligning to TRBD1. CDR3 length: 16 residues. The V segment lost 1 base and the J segment 2 bases; nucleotides outside the gene matches: 4. The CDR3 nucleotides are TGTGCCAGCAGTTTAGGAGGGGGACAGGGGGCCTACGAGCAGTACTTC. This sequence encodes CASSLGGGQGAYEQYF.